The T cell receptor beta chain described here comes from a study of control samples from healthy donors and cancer patients (dated by TCRdb to about 2020). CDR3 length: 14 amino acids, cysteine to phenylalanine. The only DNA kept is the CDR3, 42 bases in frame from the first base. V and J are truncated by 3 bases and 0 bases respectively, leaving an intervening sequence of 7 bases. Sequences MNHNS (CDR1) and SASEGT (CDR2) are obtained from the germline V gene. The library was built by means of the immunoSEQ multiplex PCR assay. Not all clones reach the TCRdb copy of this immuneACCESS table, which keeps in-frame sequences only. Checked studies attribute under half of the gap to unresolved V genes and leave the rest unexplained. The sample profile shows approximately 52,000 clones; approximately 91% of them were found once. Clones ranked in the top ten supply about 3.8% of the sample. Points on this clone: Its antigen remains undetermined. Base quality data are lacking; no much larger clone is found one base away.

Here the chain combines TRBV6-1 and TRBJ2-3; tentative D gene TRBD1, with 6 bases matching. The origin of this receptor is a man in his forties or fifties in good health. Material for sequencing was blood. CDR3 protein: CASSEGASTDTQYF. The nucleotides are TGTGCCAGCAGTGAGGGGGCTAGCACAGATACGCAGTATTTT.